Each of the 18 T cell receptor beta chains below was sequenced from the same sample in a study of shared clonotypes between healthy human individuals. The repertoire was sequenced with immunoSEQ multiplex PCR; TCRdb's copy has only in-frame clones and lacks some. Seen here are over a million clones, around 82% observed once, and the top ten hold around 0.6%. Sequenced sample: memory CD4+ T cells from PBMCs. The subset denotes: CD45RA-negative fraction. The receptor set was obtained from a man younger than 30 in good health. Some clones in this sample may be carry-over from other donors' samples.

The chain combines TRBV28 with TRBJ2-5; TRBD2 matches 8 bases. Germline values: CDR1 MDHEN, CDR2 SYDVKM. V gave up 7 bases and J gave up 4 bases; unmatched junction bases: 14. The CDR3 consists of 16 residues. Here the CDR3 reads CASTGGRGLGRETQYF. The CDR3 region has the DNA TGTGCCAGCACGGGGGGGCGAGGATTAGGGAGAGAGACCCAGTACTTC.

The chain is built from TRBV5-1 and TRBJ1-4; 9 positions match TRBD1. Germline lookup yields CDR1 SGHRS and CDR2 YFSETQ. With V trimmed by 4 bases and J by 8 bases, 9 bases remained unmatched. CDR3 size: 15 residues. The CDR3 nucleotides are TGCGCCAGCAGCCTCGGGGACAGGGCGCCAGAAAAACTGTTTTTT. Encoded protein: CASSLGDRAPEKLFF.

The chain is built from TRBV7-9 and TRBJ2-3; possibly TRBD1 for D (6 bases). The CDR3 runs to 15 residues. Looked up from germline, CDR1 is SEHNR and CDR2 is FQNEAQ (reference sequence). Trimming took off 2 bases at V and 6 bases at J, with 15 bases between the two ends. The CDR3 is CASSLRTGNSDTQYF. The CDR3 DNA sequence: TGTGCCAGCAGCTTACGTACAGGGAATTCGGATACGCAGTATTTT.

Regarding this clone: Since a much larger clone is just one base distant, this may be a read error. This CDR3 is also generated by other DNA sequences in the sample. J is TRBJ1-1 and V is TRBV18; possible D gene TRBD1, 6 bases. CDR1 and CDR2 from the germline V gene are KGHSH and LQKENI. The CDR3 is 14 amino acids. The CDR3 nucleotides are TGTGCCAGCTCACCAGGGGGGCAGGACACTGAAGCTTTTTTT. It encodes CASSPGGQDTEAFF.

This clone has at least ten counts. This same CDR3 is encoded by further DNA sequences in the sample. V gene TRBV5-1 combines with J gene TRBJ2-5; 10 positions agree with TRBD2. The CDR3 contains 16 residues. V shed 0 bases and J 1 base; nucleotides not matched to a gene: 3. CDR1 and CDR2 (germline): SGHRS, YFSETQ. The CDR3 nucleotides read TGCGCCAGCAGCTTGGGTGTAGCGGGGGGCCAAGAGACCCAGTACTTC. This codes for CASSLGVAGGQETQYF.

A word on this clone: The junction and the germline gene differ at one end; a read error may be behind it. The chain joins TRBV11-2 to TRBJ1-1; D unresolved. The CDR3 is 12 residues long. CDR1 is SGHAT, CDR2 FQNNGV, per germline. The CDR3 region has the DNA TGTGCCAGTAGCTTTTCAGGCGCTGAAGCTTTCTTT. This gives the protein CASSFSGAEAFF.

V usage is TRBV4-3 and J usage is TRBJ1-4, with D tentatively TRBD1 (5 bases). Between the trimmed V and J ends, which lost 0 bases and 8 bases, there was a span of 13 bases. The CDR3 runs 15 residues. Germline lookup yields CDR1 LGHNA and CDR2 YSLEER. The chain's CDR3 is CASSQDGGITEKLFF. The CDR3 DNA sequence: TGCGCCAGCAGCCAAGATGGGGGGATAACGGAAAAACTGTTTTTT.

V is TRBV10-3 and J is TRBJ1-1; no reliable D call. This CDR3 is 13 amino acids long. Germline assignment: CDR1 ENHRY and CDR2 SYGVKD. V lost 10 bases, J lost 1 base, and 13 bases lay in between. For the CDR3, the DNA is TGTGCCACTGGGGTAGATCCGAACACTGAAGCTTTCTTT. Translation: CATGVDPNTEAFF.

This chain joins TRBV4-3 and TRBJ2-2, with a tentative D call TRBD1 (6 bases). Trimming removed 0 bases from V and 6 bases from J, with 14 bases in between. Per the germline V gene, CDR1 is LGHNA and CDR2 is YSLEER. The CDR3 is 16 residues long. CDR3: CASSQEGQGFPGELFF. CDR3 nucleotides: TGCGCCAGCAGCCAAGAAGGGCAGGGGTTCCCCGGGGAGCTGTTTTTT.

The gene calls are TRBV7-3 and TRBJ1-1, with D maybe TRBD1 (6 bases). CDR3 length: 14 residues. Looked up from germline, CDR1 is SGHTA and CDR2 is FQGTGA. Deletions cut 3 bases from V and 3 bases from J, with 11 bases between. The CDR3 nucleotides read TGTGCCAGCAGCTTTGGGGGCGCAGACACTGAAGCTTTCTTT. Translated: CASSFGGADTEAFF.

This clone was detected only once. The chain has TRBV19 and TRBJ2-5, with 7 bases that match TRBD1. V shed 7 bases, J shed 1 base, and the junction held 6 bases outside the gene matches. There are 14 residues in the CDR3. The germline gives CDR1 LNHDA, CDR2 SQIVND (reference sequence). The chain's CDR3 is CASTQGDSQETQYF. The CDR3 coding sequence is TGTGCCAGTACCCAGGGGGACAGCCAAGAGACCCAGTACTTC.

The chain is built from TRBV13 and TRBJ2-2; D is ambiguous. Germline values: CDR1 PRHDT, CDR2 FYEKMQ (reference sequence). The CDR3 contains 14 residues. Trimming shortened V by 2 bases and J by 6 bases, and 10 bases separated the two germline ends. The CDR3 nucleotides read TGTGCCAGCAGCTTAAGGATAGTCGCCGGGGAGCTGTTTTTT. This translates into CASSLRIVAGELFF.

This clone was seen a handful of times. The J gene is TRBJ2-7, the V gene TRBV5-4; D remains ambiguous. V was clipped by 4 bases and J by 3 bases, with 14 bases between them. CDR1 and CDR2 (germline): SGHNT, YYREEE (reference sequence). This CDR3 comprises 14 residues. The DNA for the CDR3 is TGTGCCAGCAGCAGTACCGGGTCACACTACGAGCAGTACTTC. Amino acids: CASSSTGSHYEQYF.

This clone came up a few times. Different DNA sequences within this sample yield the same CDR3. J is TRBJ2-7 and V is TRBV18, with TRBD1 as a possible D gene (6 bases). Trimming pared 1 base from V and 4 bases from J, leaving 8 bases between. CDR3 length: 13 amino acids. Germline CDR1 KGHSH, CDR2 LQKENI. The CDR3 protein is CASSPQGEYEQYF. The DNA of the CDR3 is TGTGCCAGCTCACCACAGGGGGAGTACGAGCAGTACTTC.

The rearrangement uses TRBV27 and TRBJ2-5; tentatively, D is TRBD2 (5 bases). Germline V gene lookup returns CDR1 MNHEY and CDR2 SMNVEV (reference sequence). Trimming took 6 bases from V and 5 from J, leaving 19 bases between them. CDR3 length: 15 residues. In DNA, the CDR3 is TGTGCCAGCAGATCCACCGTTAGCGTAGGCGAGACCCAGTACTTC. This gives the protein CASRSTVSVGETQYF.

With respect to this clone: This clone may be a read error of a much larger clone one base away. V and J are TRBV7-8 and TRBJ1-2; 7 bases match TRBD1. Germline trimming cut 3 bases from V and 12 bases from J; bases unmatched to any gene: 10. CDR3 size: 13 residues. Germline CDR1 and CDR2: SGHVS and FQNEAQ. The CDR3 coding sequence is TGTGCCAGCAGCTTGACAGGAGGAGGGGGCCACACCTTC. Its translation: CASSLTGGGGHTF.

The chain carries TRBV9 and TRBJ2-3, with D tentatively TRBD2 (6 bases). Trimming shortened V by 1 base and J by 6 bases, and 15 bases separated the two germline ends. The germline gives CDR1 SGDLS, CDR2 YYNGEE. The CDR3 runs 15 residues. The CDR3 DNA reads TGTGCCAGCAGCGTAACGGTCCTCAGCGGGGATACGCAGTATTTT. Residues: CASSVTVLSGDTQYF. The variable domain in full, completed from reference TRBV9 and TRBJ2-3, reads DSGVTQTPKHLITATGQRVTLRCSPRSGDLSVYWYQQSLDQGLQFLIQYYNGEERAKGNILERFSAQQFPDLHSELNLSSLELGDSALYFCASSVTVLSGDTQYFGPGTRLTVL.

The genes are TRBV11-2 and TRBJ2-7; 7 bases fit TRBD1. Per germline, CDR1 SGHAT and CDR2 FQNNGV. V lost 5 bases to trimming and J lost 6 bases; unmatched junction nucleotides: 7. This CDR3 has 13 residues. CDR3 sequence: CASSPTGSAEQYF. In nucleotides, the CDR3 is TGTGCCAGCAGCCCGACAGGGAGTGCCGAGCAGTACTTC.